Sequencing of this T cell receptor beta chain was carried out in a study of blood T cell repertoires in COVID-19. In the study overall: Researchers got acute and convalescent COVID-19 samples from the United States, Italy and Spain. T cells, B-cell-depleted T cells, or PBMCs provided the cDNA or gDNA that served as material.

Trimming cost V 0 bases and J 8 bases, with 14 bases left between them. The germline CDR1 and CDR2 sequences are SGHKS and YYEKEE (reference sequence). The CDR3 runs to 14 residues. The method was immunoSEQ multiplex PCR; TCRdb's version includes in-frame clones alone and lacks a portion of them. The sample contains approximately 230,000 clones, around 83% of which appear only once. This sequence originates from a man older than 75 with acute or convalescent COVID-19. The chain couples TRBV5-5 to TRBJ1-2; the D gene is possibly TRBD1 (5 bases). What was sequenced was peripheral blood. CDR3 sequence (DNA): TGTGCCAGCAGCTTGGTGGCAGGGCTTCGCGGCTACACCTTC. Protein: CASSLVAGLRGYTF.